Listed below are T cell receptor beta chains from one sample, sequenced in a study of T-cell reconstitution after alpha-beta-depleted transplantation in children. TCRdb ran MiXCR on the PCR reads and lists one entry per CDR3 protein. This sample carries approximately 220,000 distinct CDR3 sequences, around a sixth of them seen once, and the ten largest clones take around 45%. The sample consisted of PBMCs, mostly from graft donor cells, taken 360 days after TCRalphabeta/CD19-depleted stem cell transplant. Receptors were obtained from a male patient aged 2-15 years who had a stem cell transplant for acute lymphoblastic leukemia, so the T cells may come from the graft donor. Each CDR3 is given with its conserved first and last residue. A D gene is named only where the DNA matches it firmly. Clone sizes are given selectively: once, few, many, or a class where the clone is expanded.

j_gene: TRBJ2-1; v_gene: TRBV29-1; abundance: few; d_gene: .; CDR3aa: CSASSTRNNEQFF; CDR3nt: TGCAGCGCATCCTCCACACGGAACAATGAGCAGTTCTTC
j_gene: TRBJ2-3; v_gene: TRBV15; abundance: many; d_gene: TRBD2; CDR3aa: CATSSSGVPDTQYF; CDR3nt: TGTGCCACCAGCAGTAGCGGGGTCCCAGATACGCAGTATTTT
j_gene: TRBJ2-7; v_gene: TRBV3-1; abundance: .; d_gene: TRBD2; CDR3aa: CASSQGATSATYEQYF; CDR3nt: TGTGCCAGCAGCCAAGGAGCGACTAGCGCCACCTACGAGCAGTACTTC
j_gene: TRBJ2-2; v_gene: TRBV5-5; abundance: many; d_gene: TRBD1; CDR3aa: CATSSGTGYPGELFF; CDR3nt: TGTGCCACCTCCTCGGGGACAGGGTACCCCGGGGAGCTGTTTTTT
j_gene: TRBJ2-1; v_gene: TRBV6-2/TRBV6-3; abundance: .; d_gene: TRBD2; CDR3aa: CASSRAGTSLEQFF; CDR3nt: TGTGCCAGCAGTCGAGCAGGGACTAGCCTTGAGCAGTTCTTC
j_gene: TRBJ2-3; v_gene: TRBV12-3/TRBV12-4; abundance: once; d_gene: TRBD1; CDR3aa: CASSSGQGTADTQYF; CDR3nt: TGTGCCAGCAGCTCAGGACAGGGGACGGCAGATACGCAGTATTTT
j_gene: TRBJ2-7; v_gene: TRBV7-9; abundance: .; d_gene: .; CDR3aa: CASSLQDEQYF; CDR3nt: TGTGCCAGCAGCTTACAGGACGAGCAGTACTTC
j_gene: TRBJ1-2; v_gene: TRBV18; abundance: once; d_gene: TRBD1; CDR3aa: CASSPRQGAHGYTF; CDR3nt: TGTGCCAGCTCACCACGACAGGGGGCTCACGGCTACACCTTC
j_gene: TRBJ2-1; v_gene: TRBV6-2/TRBV6-3; abundance: few; d_gene: .; CDR3aa: CASSNRGWRSNNEQFF; CDR3nt: TGTGCCAGCAGTAACCGGGGCTGGCGGAGTAACAATGAGCAGTTCTTC
j_gene: TRBJ2-3; v_gene: TRBV12-3/TRBV12-4; abundance: few; d_gene: .; CDR3aa: CASSFRGSGPSTDTQYF; CDR3nt: TGTGCCAGCAGTTTTAGGGGCTCCGGTCCTAGCACAGATACGCAGTATTTT
j_gene: TRBJ1-5; v_gene: TRBV29-1; abundance: .; d_gene: .; CDR3aa: CSVDNSNQPQHF; CDR3nt: TGCAGCGTTGATAACAGCAATCAGCCCCAGCATTTT